Listed here is a single T cell receptor beta chain. Its cognate antigen is unknown. This sample stems from a study of T-cell memory formation after mild COVID-19. The wider study: There were largely donor-specific TCR clusters. General study points: CM and EM subsets held most contracting CD4+ clones; EMRA held CD8+ ones. The appearance of some responding clones in pre-infection memory suggested that cross-reactive memory joined.

The CDR3 spans 17 residues. Amplification by 5'RACE using constant-segment primers produced TCR alpha and TCR beta cDNA libraries that carried sample barcodes and UMIs. One entry per CDR3 protein, called by TCRdb with MiXCR from the 5' RACE reads. The sample carries over 400,000 distinct CDR3 sequences, 20% to 30% recorded once. The TCR comes from an adult woman who had mild COVID-19 (a few samples of this study predate the infection). Cell type and time point are not known. Sequencing was done on a sample of PBMCs or a T cell subset sorted from them (not recorded which). This rearrangement joins TRBV21-1 to TRBJ1-3. TRBV21-1 is marked as a pseudogene. The CDR3 DNA is TGTGCCAGCAGCAAACGTATTGGGTTTCCCTCTGGAAACACCATATATTTT. Its translation is CASSKRIGFPSGNTIYF.